Below, 31 T cell receptor beta chains from the same sample are listed, as sequenced in a study of T cells after yellow fever vaccination. TCRdb re-called the 5' RACE reads through MiXCR, storing one row per CDR3 protein. In the table there are some 32,000 distinct CDR3 sequences, 3.5% to 5% of which are singletons. The sample was CD8+ T cells sorted from PBMCs, taken 5 days after the yellow fever booster vaccination. Source of these receptors: a man aged 30 to 39 who received the YFV17D yellow fever vaccine.

This clonotype was observed many times. The rearrangement uses TRBV7-9 and TRBJ1-2, with TRBD1 matching over 8 bases. CDR1 is SEHNR and CDR2 is FQNEAQ in the germline V gene (reference sequence). V dropped 3 bases and J dropped 5; count of bases not matched to a gene: 5. The CDR3 runs 14 residues. The chain's CDR3 is CASSFPGGEYGYTF. As DNA, the CDR3 is TGTGCCAGCAGCTTCCCAGGGGGCGAGTATGGCTACACCTTC.

This clonotype was picked up many times. J is TRBJ2-1 and V is TRBV5-6, with D perhaps TRBD2 (6 bases). This CDR3 spans 16 amino acids. Germline CDR1 reads SGHDT; CDR2 reads YYEEEE. The ends were cut back, 4 bases at V and 8 bases at J, with 22 bases in the middle. The CDR3 sequence: CASSINGGPRRDEQFF. Here the CDR3 DNA reads TGTGCCAGCAGCATAAATGGGGGACCCCGGAGGGATGAGCAGTTCTTC.

Regarding this clonotype: This may be a read error: a much more frequent sequence differs by one nucleotide. This chain links TRBV20-1 with TRBJ2-7; TRBD2 matches at 11 bases. After removal of 5 bases from V and 4 bases from J, the junction contained 10 bases not matched to a gene. This CDR3 contains 15 residues. Germline CDR1 DFQATT, CDR2 SNEGSKA (reference sequence). The CDR3 is CSAPTSGGYGYEQYF. CDR3 nucleotide sequence: TGCAGTGCTCCCACTAGCGGGGGTTATGGGTACGAGCAGTACTTC.

This clonotype was observed many times. The CDR3 nucleotides are TGCAGTGCAACTACAGGAATGAACACTGAAGCTTTCTTT. Translating gives CSATTGMNTEAFF. J is TRBJ1-1 and V is TRBV20-1; a possible D gene is TRBD1 (5 bases). The germline V gene encodes CDR1 DFQATT and CDR2 SNEGSKA (reference sequence). CDR3 length: 13 amino acids. The ends were cut back, 6 bases at V and 0 bases at J, with 11 bases in the middle.

This clonotype was counted at least ten times. V usage is TRBV5-1 and J usage is TRBJ2-1; maybe TRBD2 (5 bases). This CDR3 region has 14 residues. Germline CDR1 and CDR2: SGHRS and YFSETQ. Trimming left V 1 base short and J 3 bases short, with 8 bases between. The CDR3 sequence: CASSLRLFYNEQFF. The CDR3 DNA sequence: TGCGCCAGCAGCTTGAGACTATTCTACAATGAGCAGTTCTTC.

There are many counts of this clonotype. J is TRBJ2-7 and V is TRBV12-3 or TRBV12-4; tentative D call: TRBD2 (6 bases). This CDR3 has 13 residues. The V gene lost 6 bases and the J gene lost 7 bases, with 16 bases spanning the gap. The CDR3 here is CASSDGGPEEQYF. The CDR3 coding sequence is TGTGCCAGCAGCGACGGAGGGCCGGAGGAGCAGTACTTC.

This clonotype was recorded a few times. The chain combines TRBV20-1 with TRBJ1-1; D ambiguous. The CDR3 is 14 residues long. Germline CDR1 and CDR2: DFQATT and SNEGSKA (reference sequence). V shed 1 base and J shed 4 bases, with 13 bases lying between them. The CDR3 loop is CSARGPGWGTEAFF. For the CDR3, the DNA is TGCAGTGCTAGAGGGCCGGGCTGGGGCACTGAAGCTTTCTTT.

This clonotype was observed many times. This chain uses TRBV9 with TRBJ2-1; 9 bases are a match to TRBD2. The ends lost 2 bases at V and 7 bases at J; junction bases unmatched: 7. Germline values: CDR1 SGDLS, CDR2 YYNGEE. This CDR3 has 15 amino acids. Here the CDR3 DNA reads TGTGCCAGCAGCGTTGGAGGCGGGAGGGCGAATGAGCAGTTCTTC. It specifies CASSVGGGRANEQFF. The variable domain in full, with the rest retrieved from reference TRBV9 and TRBJ2-1, is DSGVTQTPKHLITATGQRVTLRCSPRSGDLSVYWYQQSLDQGLQFLIQYYNGEERAKGNILERFSAQQFPDLHSELNLSSLELGDSALYFCASSVGGGRANEQFFGPGTRLTVL.

This clonotype appeared many times. V and J are TRBV19 and TRBJ2-2; the D gene could be TRBD1 or TRBD2 (9 bases each). Germline V CDR1 and CDR2: LNHDA, SQIVND (reference sequence). The germline V and J ends were trimmed by 3 bases and 2 bases, with 22 bases remaining between them. The length of the CDR3 is 19 residues. CDR3 region: CASSIGRGGDRENTGELFF. The CDR3 coding sequence is TGTGCCAGTAGTATTGGACGCGGGGGGGACAGGGAAAACACCGGGGAGCTGTTTTTT.

This clonotype was counted a single time. Given a much more abundant clone one base away, this may be a read error. The chain has TRBV5-5 and TRBJ2-6, with D possibly matching TRBD1 (6 bases). Germline V CDR1 and CDR2: SGHKS, YYEKEE (reference sequence). The CDR3 is 16 residues long. CDR3 protein: CGSSLGGSAGANVLTF. CDR3 bases: TGTGGCAGCAGCTTAGGGGGTTCGGCTGGGGCCAACGTCCTGACTTTC.

This clonotype was detected many times. The chain recombines TRBV5-4 with TRBJ2-1; D uncertain. The CDR3 has 11 residues. CDR1 and CDR2 from the germline V gene are SGHNT and YYREEE (reference sequence). V lost 1 base to trimming and J lost 7 bases, with 3 bases between them. The CDR3 protein is CASSLTNEQFF. The DNA for the CDR3 is TGTGCCAGCAGCTTGACGAATGAGCAGTTCTTC.

This clonotype was counted at least ten times. The chain carries TRBV11-2 and TRBJ2-7; 11 bases are a match to TRBD2. CDR3 length equals 16 residues. Germline CDR1 is SGHAT and CDR2 is FQNNGV. Trimming took 5 bases from V and 4 from J; bases not matched to a gene: 10. Here the CDR3 DNA reads TGTGCCAGCAGCCCAGGGACTAGCGGAGAAAAATACGAGCAGTACTTC. This translates into CASSPGTSGEKYEQYF.

This clonotype was seen many times. The gene calls are TRBV9 and TRBJ2-7; 7 bases are shared with TRBD2. Trimming at V came to 4 bases and at J to 0 bases, leaving 4 bases not matched to a gene. Germline V gene data show CDR1 as SGDLS and CDR2 as YYNGEE. CDR3 length equals 14 residues. The DNA for the CDR3 is TGTGCCAGCAGCCTCGGGAGGAACTCCTACGAGCAGTACTTC. Its protein is CASSLGRNSYEQYF.

This clonotype appeared many times. The chain combines TRBV18 with TRBJ2-5, with D perhaps given as TRBD1 or TRBD2 (5 bases each). The germline V and J ends were trimmed by 0 bases and 5 bases, with 7 bases remaining between them. The CDR3 spans 13 residues. From germline, CDR1 is KGHSH and CDR2 LQKENI. The CDR3 DNA reads TGTGCCAGCTCACCACCAGGGGAGGAGACCCAGTACTTC. Translating it yields CASSPPGEETQYF. The complete variable domain, with remaining parts taken from reference TRBV18 and TRBJ2-5, reads NAGVMQNPRHLVRRRGQEARLRCSPMKGHSHVYWYRQLPEEGLKFMVYLQKENIIDESGMPKERFSAEFPKEGPSILRIQQVVRGDSAAYFCASSPPGEETQYFGPGTRLLVL.

This clonotype was found many times. CDR3 nucleotide sequence: TGTGCCAGCACCGGACAGGGTCATACGCAGTATTTT. Its protein product is CASTGQGHTQYF. This chain uses TRBV25-1 with TRBJ2-3; TRBD1 aligns across 8 bases. The CDR3 consists of 12 residues. Germline V gene lookup returns CDR1 MGHDK and CDR2 SYGVNS. The V and J ends lost 7 bases and 7 bases, in that order; junction bases with no gene match: 4.

With respect to this clonotype: A read error may be the cause here, since a much bigger clone is one base away. CDR3 amino acids: CSAGRSETQYF. Here the CDR3 DNA reads TGCAGTGCTGGGAGGAGCGAGACCCAGTACTTC. This rearrangement joins TRBV20-1 to TRBJ2-5, with a weak D call TRBD2 (6 bases). The V end lost 5 bases, the J end lost 5 bases, and 9 bases lay between the germline ends. CDR1 and CDR2 from the germline V gene are DFQATT and SNEGSKA (reference sequence). The CDR3 sequence is 11 residues long.

This clonotype showed up many times. The genes are TRBV6-5 and TRBJ1-5, with D maybe TRBD1 (5 bases). Trimming took off 6 bases at V and 5 bases at J, with 17 bases between the two ends. The CDR3 is made up of 15 amino acids. Germline loops: CDR1 MNHEY, CDR2 SVGAGI. The CDR3 protein is CASSQGAGGDQPQHF. In DNA, the CDR3 is TGTGCCAGCAGCCAGGGAGCCGGGGGGGATCAGCCCCAGCATTTT.

This clonotype came up many times. The genes are TRBV5-4 and TRBJ2-2; D gene unclear. The CDR3 length is 13 residues. The germline V gene encodes CDR1 SGHNT and CDR2 YYREEE (reference sequence). V lost 0 bases and J 5 bases, leaving 5 bases between the germline ends. In DNA form, the CDR3 reads TGTGCCAGCAGCTTGGAAGCTACCGGGGAGCTGTTTTTT. Translating gives CASSLEATGELFF.

This clonotype was counted ten times or more. This chain uses TRBV6-1 with TRBJ2-2; weak D call: TRBD1 (6 bases). Trimming took off 7 bases at V and 1 base at J, with 10 bases between the two ends. The CDR3 loop spans 14 amino acids. Germline CDR1 MNHNS, CDR2 SASEGT. The CDR3 nucleotides are TGTGCCAGCACAGGGGACGAGAACACCGGGGAGCTGTTTTTT. Its translation is CASTGDENTGELFF.

This clonotype was counted at least ten times. The gene calls are TRBV6-5 and TRBJ2-1; 7 bases fit TRBD2. CDR1 is MNHEY and CDR2 is SVGAGI in the germline V gene. This CDR3 has 16 amino acids. J lost 5 bases, V lost 5 bases, and 12 bases had no gene match. DNA for the CDR3: TGTGCCAGCAGTAACCTTCCTCTAGCGGATAACAATGAGCAGTTCTTC. Residues: CASSNLPLADNNEQFF.

This clonotype was recorded at least ten times. The V call is TRBV12-3 or TRBV12-4, the J call TRBJ2-7; 8 nucleotides match TRBD2. J gave up 9 bases and V 8 bases, and 15 bases lay outside the gene matches. The CDR3 runs 14 residues. The DNA for the CDR3 is TGTGCCAGCCGACCCGGGGGGGGCGATTTACGGCAGTACTTC. This sequence encodes CASRPGGGDLRQYF.

This clonotype came up many times. The chain recombines TRBV2 with TRBJ2-1; TRBD2 matches 8 bases. The CDR3 totals 15 residues. CDR1 is SNHLY and CDR2 is FYNNEI in the germline V gene. J was trimmed by 0 bases and V by 5 bases; bases with no gene match: 3. The CDR3 reads CASSWTSPSYNEQFF. Here the CDR3 DNA reads TGTGCCAGCAGTTGGACTAGCCCCTCCTACAATGAGCAGTTCTTC.

This clonotype was picked up many times. CDR3 amino acids: CASSFVVGQGAYEQYF. CDR3 coding DNA: TGTGCCAGCAGCTTTGTTGTGGGACAGGGGGCCTACGAGCAGTACTTC. The V call is TRBV5-5, the J call TRBJ2-7; 11 positions match TRBD1. Germline V gene data show CDR1 as SGHKS and CDR2 as YYEKEE (reference sequence). The V segment lost 2 bases and the J segment 2 bases; nucleotides outside the gene matches: 6. This CDR3 is built from 16 residues.

This clonotype was counted at least ten times. The gene calls are TRBV5-6 and TRBJ2-7, with D hard to call. Germline CDR1 and CDR2: SGHDT and YYEEEE. The CDR3 is 15 amino acids. V lost 2 bases and J lost 2, with 14 bases in between. In DNA form, the CDR3 reads TGTGCCAGCAGCTTCAGACCTCTCGCCGCCTACGAGCAGTACTTC. It encodes CASSFRPLAAYEQYF. The full variable domain, completed using reference TRBV5-6 and TRBJ2-7, is DAGVTQSPTHLIKTRGQQVTLRCSPKSGHDTVSWYQQALGQGPQFIFQYYEEEERQRGNFPDRFSGHQFPNYSSELNVNALLLGDSALYLCASSFRPLAAYEQYFGPGTRLTVT.

This clonotype has at least ten counts. This chain joins TRBV7-9 and TRBJ2-5, with TRBD2 identical over 9 bases. CDR3 size: 12 residues. J was trimmed by 14 bases and V by 0 bases; bases with no gene match: 4. Germline CDR1 is SEHNR and CDR2 is FQNEAQ (reference sequence). The CDR3 here is CASSLAGLAGYF. CDR3 DNA sequence: TGTGCCAGCAGCTTAGCGGGGCTAGCGGGATACTTC.

This clonotype was counted ten times or more. This rearrangement joins TRBV5-1 to TRBJ2-7; D not certain. V lost 2 bases and J 3 bases, leaving 6 bases between the germline ends. CDR3 length equals 12 residues. CDR1 and CDR2 from the germline V gene are SGHRS and YFSETQ. In DNA, the CDR3 is TGCGCCAGCAGCTTCAACAGCTACGAGCAGTACTTC. It encodes CASSFNSYEQYF.

This clonotype has ten or more counts. The rearrangement links TRBV20-1 to TRBJ2-7; D possibly corresponds to TRBD2 (6 bases). The V gene's germline CDR1 is DFQATT and CDR2 SNEGSKA (reference sequence). V was clipped by 0 bases and J by 3 bases, with 6 bases between them. The CDR3 has 12 residues. DNA for the CDR3: TGCAGTGCTAGAGAGGAGGGCTACGAGCAGTACTTC. Amino acid sequence: CSAREEGYEQYF.

Ten or more counts support this clonotype. The chain employs TRBV12-3 or TRBV12-4 and TRBJ2-7; D is undetermined. The CDR3 is made up of 13 amino acids. V was shortened by 7 bases and J by 4 bases, with 14 bases between the two germline ends. CDR3 protein: CASTLGSAYEQYF. The CDR3 nucleotides are TGTGCCAGCACCCTCGGGTCTGCTTACGAGCAGTACTTC.

In this sample, this clonotype turned up many times. The chain has TRBV9 and TRBJ2-3, with TRBD2 as a possible D gene (5 bases). The CDR3 is made up of 16 amino acids. Trimming took off 0 bases at V and 2 bases at J, with 13 bases between the two ends. In germline, CDR1 is SGDLS, CDR2 YYNGEE. For the CDR3, the DNA is TGTGCCAGCAGCGTAGAGGAGTTGGGAGACACAGATACGCAGTATTTT. Encoded protein: CASSVEELGDTDTQYF.

This clonotype appeared many times. The chain is built from TRBV20-1 and TRBJ2-2; TRBD1 agrees at 9 bases. Germline V CDR1 and CDR2: DFQATT, SNEGSKA (reference sequence). The V and J ends lost 2 bases and 5 bases, in that order; junction bases with no gene match: 6. The CDR3 sequence is 15 residues long. The CDR3 DNA sequence: TGCAGTGCTAGATGGACAGGGGAAGAAACCGGGGAGCTGTTTTTT. Protein: CSARWTGEETGELFF.

This clonotype was recorded at least ten times. The V gene is TRBV6-4, the J gene TRBJ2-1; 7 positions match TRBD2. V lost 2 bases and J lost 4; bases outside the gene matches: 5. Germline loops: CDR1 MRHNA, CDR2 SNTAGT. The CDR3 totals 15 residues. CDR3 sequence reads: CASSDGVSGYNEQFF. Written as DNA, the CDR3 is TGTGCCAGCAGTGACGGGGTTAGCGGGTACAATGAGCAGTTCTTC.